This T cell receptor (beta chain) originates from a study of graft-versus-host responses after intestinal transplantation. V dropped 0 bases and J dropped 5; count of bases not matched to a gene: 0. The CDR3 spans 13 residues. CDR1 is SGHNT and CDR2 is YYREEE in the germline V gene (reference sequence). Profiled with immunoSEQ multiplex PCR; TCRdb holds only in-frame clones, not every one. The sample comprises approximately 60,000 clones, approximately 90% of which are singletons, and approximately 1.6% rests with the top ten. Source: PBMCs, taken 26 days after transplant. J is TRBJ2-7 and V is TRBV5-4; 9 nucleotides align to TRBD1. This receptor was taken from a human patient who received an intestinal transplant, so some T cells may come from the graft donor. The CDR3 DNA reads TGTGCCAGCAGCTTGGGACAGGGGGACGAGCAGTACTTC. Protein product: CASSLGQGDEQYF.